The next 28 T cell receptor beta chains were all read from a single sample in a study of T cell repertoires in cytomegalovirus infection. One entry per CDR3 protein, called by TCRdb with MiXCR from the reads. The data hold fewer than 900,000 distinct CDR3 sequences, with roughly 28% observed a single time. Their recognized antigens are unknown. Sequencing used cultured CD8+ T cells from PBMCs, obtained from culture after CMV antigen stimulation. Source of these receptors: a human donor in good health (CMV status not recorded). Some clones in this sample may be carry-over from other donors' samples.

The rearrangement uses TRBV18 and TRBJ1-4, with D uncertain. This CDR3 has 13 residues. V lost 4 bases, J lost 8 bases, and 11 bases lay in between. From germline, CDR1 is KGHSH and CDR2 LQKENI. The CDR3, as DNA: TGTGCCAGCTCACGGGAGAGGCAAGAAAAACTGTTTTTT. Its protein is CASSRERQEKLFF.

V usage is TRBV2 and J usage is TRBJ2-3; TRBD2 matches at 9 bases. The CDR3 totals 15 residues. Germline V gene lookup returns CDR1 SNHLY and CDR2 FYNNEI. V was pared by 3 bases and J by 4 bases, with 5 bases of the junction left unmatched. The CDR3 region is CASSEVLAGSDTQYF. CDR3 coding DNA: TGTGCCAGCAGTGAGGTTCTAGCGGGGTCAGATACGCAGTATTTT.

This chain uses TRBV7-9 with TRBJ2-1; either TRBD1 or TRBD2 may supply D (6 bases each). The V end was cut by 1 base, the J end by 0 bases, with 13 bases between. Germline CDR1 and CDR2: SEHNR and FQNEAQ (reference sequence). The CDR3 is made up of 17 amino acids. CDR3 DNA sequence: TGTGCCAGCAGCTTAGAGCCCGGGGGCAGCTCCTACAATGAGCAGTTCTTC. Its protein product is CASSLEPGGSSYNEQFF. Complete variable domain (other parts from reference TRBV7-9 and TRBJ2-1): DTGVSQNPRHKITKRGQNVTFRCDPISEHNRLYWYRQTLGQGPEFLTYFQNEAQLEKSRLLSDRFSAERPKGSFSTLEIQRTEQGDSAMYLCASSLEPGGSSYNEQFFGPGTRLTVL.

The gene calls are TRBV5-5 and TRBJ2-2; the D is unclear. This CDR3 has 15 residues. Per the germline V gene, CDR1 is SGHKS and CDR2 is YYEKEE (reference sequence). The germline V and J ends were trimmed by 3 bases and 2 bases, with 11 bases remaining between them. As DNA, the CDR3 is TGTGCCAGCAGCTCACGTTCGGTTAACACCGGGGAGCTGTTTTTT. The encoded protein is CASSSRSVNTGELFF. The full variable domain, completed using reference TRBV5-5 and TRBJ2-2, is DAGVTQSPTHLIKTRGQQVTLRCSPISGHKSVSWYQQVLGQGPQFIFQYYEKEERGRGNFPDRFSARQFPNYSSELNVNALLLGDSALYLCASSSRSVNTGELFFGEGSRLTVL.

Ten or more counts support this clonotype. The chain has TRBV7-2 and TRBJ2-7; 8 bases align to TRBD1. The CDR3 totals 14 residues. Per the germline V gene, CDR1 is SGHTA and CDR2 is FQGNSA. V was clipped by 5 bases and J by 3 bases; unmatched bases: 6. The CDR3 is CASSRGTGLYEQYV. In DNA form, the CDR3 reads TGTGCCAGCAGCCGCGGGACAGGACTCTACGAGCAGTACGTC.

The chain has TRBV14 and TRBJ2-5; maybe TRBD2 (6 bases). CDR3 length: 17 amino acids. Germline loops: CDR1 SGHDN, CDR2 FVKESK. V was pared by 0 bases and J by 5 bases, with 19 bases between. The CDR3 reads CASSQDAWVLGGETQYF. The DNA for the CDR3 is TGTGCCAGCAGCCAAGACGCCTGGGTGTTAGGAGGGGAGACCCAGTACTTC.

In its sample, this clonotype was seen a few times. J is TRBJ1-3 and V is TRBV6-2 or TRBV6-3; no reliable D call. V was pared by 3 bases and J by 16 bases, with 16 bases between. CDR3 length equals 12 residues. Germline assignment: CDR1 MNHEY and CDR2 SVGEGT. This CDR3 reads CASSYPSRLRYF. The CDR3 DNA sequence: TGTGCCAGCAGTTATCCGAGCCGGTTGCGCTATTTT.

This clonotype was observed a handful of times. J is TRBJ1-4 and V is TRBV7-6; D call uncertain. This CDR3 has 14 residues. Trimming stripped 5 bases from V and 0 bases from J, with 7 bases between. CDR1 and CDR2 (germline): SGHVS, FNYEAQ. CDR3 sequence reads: CASSAMSTNEKLFF. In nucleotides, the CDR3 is TGTGCCAGCAGCGCCATGTCAACTAATGAAAAACTGTTTTTT. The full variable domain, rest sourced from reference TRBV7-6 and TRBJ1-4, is GAGVSQSPRYKVTKRGQDVALRCDPISGHVSLYWYRQALGQGPEFLTYFNYEAQQDKSGLPNDRFSAERPEGSISTLTIQRTEQRDSAMYRCASSAMSTNEKLFFGSGTQLSVL.

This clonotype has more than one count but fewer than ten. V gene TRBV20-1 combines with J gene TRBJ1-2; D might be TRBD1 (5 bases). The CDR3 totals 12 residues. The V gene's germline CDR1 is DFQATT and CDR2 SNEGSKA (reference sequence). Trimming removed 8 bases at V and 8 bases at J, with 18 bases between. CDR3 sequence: CSHPDREGGYTF. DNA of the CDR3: TGCAGTCATCCTGACCGGGAGGGGGGCTACACCTTC.

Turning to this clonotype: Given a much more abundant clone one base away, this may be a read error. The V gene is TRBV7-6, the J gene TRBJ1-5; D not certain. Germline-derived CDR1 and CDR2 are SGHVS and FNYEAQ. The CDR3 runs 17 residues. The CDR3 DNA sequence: TGTCCCAGCAGCTTGACACCCATGGCGTATAGCAATCAGCCCCAGCATTTT. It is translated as CPSSLTPMAYSNQPQHF.

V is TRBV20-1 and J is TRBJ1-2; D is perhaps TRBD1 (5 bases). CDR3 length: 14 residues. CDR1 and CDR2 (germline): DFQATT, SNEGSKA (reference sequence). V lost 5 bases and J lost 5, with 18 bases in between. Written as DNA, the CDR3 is TGCAGTGCTCCCCGTGGGGCAGATTCGTATGGCTACACCTTC. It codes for CSAPRGADSYGYTF.

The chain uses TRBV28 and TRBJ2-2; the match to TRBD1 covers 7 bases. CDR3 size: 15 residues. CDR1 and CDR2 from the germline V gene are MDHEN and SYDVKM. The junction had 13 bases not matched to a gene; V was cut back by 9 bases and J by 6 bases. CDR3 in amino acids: CASSIDRAGPGELFF. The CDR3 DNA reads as TGTGCCAGTTCGATCGACAGGGCAGGGCCCGGGGAGCTGTTTTTT. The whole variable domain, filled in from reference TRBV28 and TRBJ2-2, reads DVKVTQSSRYLVKRTGEKVFLECVQDMDHENMFWYRQDPGLGLRLIYFSYDVKMKEKGDIPEGYSVSREKKERFSLILESASTNQTSMYLCASSIDRAGPGELFFGEGSRLTVL.

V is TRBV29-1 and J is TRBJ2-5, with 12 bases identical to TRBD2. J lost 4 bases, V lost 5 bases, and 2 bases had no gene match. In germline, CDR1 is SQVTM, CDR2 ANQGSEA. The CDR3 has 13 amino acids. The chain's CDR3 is CSVPSGGAETQYF. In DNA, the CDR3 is TGCAGCGTTCCTAGCGGGGGGGCAGAGACCCAGTACTTC.

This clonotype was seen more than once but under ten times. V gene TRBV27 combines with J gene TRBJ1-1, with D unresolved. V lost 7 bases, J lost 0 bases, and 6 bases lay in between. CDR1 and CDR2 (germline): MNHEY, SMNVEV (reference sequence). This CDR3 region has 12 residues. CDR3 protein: CASMNMNTEAFF. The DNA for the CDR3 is TGTGCCAGCATGAATATGAACACTGAAGCTTTCTTT.

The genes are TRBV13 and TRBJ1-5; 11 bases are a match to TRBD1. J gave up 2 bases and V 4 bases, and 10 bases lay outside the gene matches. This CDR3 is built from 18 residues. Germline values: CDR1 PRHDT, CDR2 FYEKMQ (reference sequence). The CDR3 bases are TGTGCCAGCAGCTCAAGTGGACAGGGGGCGCGGGGCAATCAGCCCCAGCATTTT. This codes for CASSSSGQGARGNQPQHF. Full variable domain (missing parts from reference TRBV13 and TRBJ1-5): AAGVIQSPRHLIKEKRETATLKCYPIPRHDTVYWYQQGPGQDPQFLISFYEKMQSDKGSIPDRFSAQQFSDYHSELNMSSLELGDSALYFCASSSSGQGARGNQPQHFGDGTRLSIL.

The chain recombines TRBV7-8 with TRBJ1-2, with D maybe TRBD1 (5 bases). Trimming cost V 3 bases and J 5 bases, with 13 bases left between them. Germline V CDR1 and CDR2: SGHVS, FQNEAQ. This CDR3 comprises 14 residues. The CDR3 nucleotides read TGTGCCAGCAGCTTGGGGGGGTTGGGATATGGCTACACCTTC. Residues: CASSLGGLGYGYTF.

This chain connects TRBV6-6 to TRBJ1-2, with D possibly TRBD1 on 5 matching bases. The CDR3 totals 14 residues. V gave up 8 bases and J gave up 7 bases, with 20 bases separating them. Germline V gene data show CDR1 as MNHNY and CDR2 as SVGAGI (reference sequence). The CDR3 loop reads CASWTRVGRIGYTF. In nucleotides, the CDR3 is TGTGCCAGCTGGACACGGGTAGGAAGGATTGGCTACACCTTC.

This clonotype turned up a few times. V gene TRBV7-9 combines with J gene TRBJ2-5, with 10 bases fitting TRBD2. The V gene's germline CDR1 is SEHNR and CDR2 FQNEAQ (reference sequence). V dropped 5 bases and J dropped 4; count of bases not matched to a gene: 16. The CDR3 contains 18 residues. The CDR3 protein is CASSPPSWTSGEGETQYF. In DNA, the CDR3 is TGTGCCAGCAGCCCACCCTCCTGGACTAGCGGAGAGGGAGAGACCCAGTACTTC. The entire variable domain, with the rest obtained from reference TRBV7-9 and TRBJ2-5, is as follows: DTGVSQNPRHKITKRGQNVTFRCDPISEHNRLYWYRQTLGQGPEFLTYFQNEAQLEKSRLLSDRFSAERPKGSFSTLEIQRTEQGDSAMYLCASSPPSWTSGEGETQYFGPGTRLLVL.

CDR3 region: CASSLMPGAPYNEQFF. In nucleotides, the CDR3 is TGTGCCAGCAGCTTAATGCCAGGGGCACCCTACAATGAGCAGTTCTTC. This chain links TRBV5-5 with TRBJ2-1; a possible D gene is TRBD1 (6 bases). This CDR3 spans 16 amino acids. Germline V lookup: CDR1 SGHKS, CDR2 YYEKEE (reference sequence). Between the trimmed V and J ends, which lost 2 bases and 2 bases, there was a span of 14 bases.

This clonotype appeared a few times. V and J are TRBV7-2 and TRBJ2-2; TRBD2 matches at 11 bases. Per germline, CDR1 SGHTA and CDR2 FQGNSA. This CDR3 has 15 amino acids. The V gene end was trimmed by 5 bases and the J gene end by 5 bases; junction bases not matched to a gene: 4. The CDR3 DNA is TGTGCCAGCAGCGGTAGCGGGGGGGATACCGGGGAGCTGTTTTTT. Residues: CASSGSGGDTGELFF.

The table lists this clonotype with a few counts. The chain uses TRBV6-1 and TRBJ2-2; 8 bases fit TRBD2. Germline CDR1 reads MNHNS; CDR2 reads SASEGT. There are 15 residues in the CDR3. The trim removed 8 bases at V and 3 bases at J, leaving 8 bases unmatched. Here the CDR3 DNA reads TGTGCCAGCGGGGGCGGGGGGCCCTACACCGGGGAGCTGTTTTTT. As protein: CASGGGGPYTGELFF.

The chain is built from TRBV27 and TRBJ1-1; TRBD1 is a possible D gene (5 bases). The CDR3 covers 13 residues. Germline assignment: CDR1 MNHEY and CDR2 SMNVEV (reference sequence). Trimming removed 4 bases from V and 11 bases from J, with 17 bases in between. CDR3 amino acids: CASSWATGVQAFF. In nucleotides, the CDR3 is TGTGCCAGCAGTTGGGCAACGGGGGTGCAGGCTTTCTTT.

The CDR3 coding sequence is TGTGCCAGCAGACCTGGGAACTACAATGAGCAGTTCTTC. This gives the protein CASRPGNYNEQFF. The V gene is TRBV6-6, the J gene TRBJ2-1; D is undetermined. The CDR3 has 13 residues. Germline lookup yields CDR1 MNHNY and CDR2 SVGAGI (reference sequence). V was clipped by 6 bases and J by 3 bases, with 9 bases between them.

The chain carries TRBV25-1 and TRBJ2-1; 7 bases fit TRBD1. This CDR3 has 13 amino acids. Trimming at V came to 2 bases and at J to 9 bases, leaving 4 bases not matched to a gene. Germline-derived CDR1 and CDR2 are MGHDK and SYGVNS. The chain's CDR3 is CASSEGTAAEQFF. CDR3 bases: TGTGCCAGCAGTGAAGGGACAGCGGCTGAGCAGTTCTTC.

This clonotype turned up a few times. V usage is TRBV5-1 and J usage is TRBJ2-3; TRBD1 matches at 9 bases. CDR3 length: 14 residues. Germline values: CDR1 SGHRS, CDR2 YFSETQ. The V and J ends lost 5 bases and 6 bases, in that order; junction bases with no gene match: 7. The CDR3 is CASSSRDRADTQYF. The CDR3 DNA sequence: TGCGCCAGCAGTTCCCGGGACAGGGCGGATACGCAGTATTTT.

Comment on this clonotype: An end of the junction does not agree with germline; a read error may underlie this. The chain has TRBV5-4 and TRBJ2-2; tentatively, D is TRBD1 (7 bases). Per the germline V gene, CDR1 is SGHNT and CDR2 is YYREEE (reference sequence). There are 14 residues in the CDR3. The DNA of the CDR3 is TGTGCCAGCAGCGCGGAGGGACAGACCGCGGAGCTGTTTTTT. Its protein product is CASSAEGQTAELFF.

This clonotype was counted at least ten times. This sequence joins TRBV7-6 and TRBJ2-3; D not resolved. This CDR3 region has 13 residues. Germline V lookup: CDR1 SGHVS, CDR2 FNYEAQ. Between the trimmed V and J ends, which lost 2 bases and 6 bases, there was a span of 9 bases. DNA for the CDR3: TGTGCCAGCAGCTTATCCCTGCGGGATACGCAGTATTTT. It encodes CASSLSLRDTQYF. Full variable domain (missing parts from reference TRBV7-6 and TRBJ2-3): GAGVSQSPRYKVTKRGQDVALRCDPISGHVSLYWYRQALGQGPEFLTYFNYEAQQDKSGLPNDRFSAERPEGSISTLTIQRTEQRDSAMYRCASSLSLRDTQYFGPGTRLTVL.

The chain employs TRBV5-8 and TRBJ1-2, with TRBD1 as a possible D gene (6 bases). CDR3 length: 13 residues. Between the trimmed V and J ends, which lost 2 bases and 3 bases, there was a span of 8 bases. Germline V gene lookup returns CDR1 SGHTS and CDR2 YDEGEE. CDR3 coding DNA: TGTGCCAGCAGCTTCAGGGGCCACTATGGCTACACCTTC. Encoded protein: CASSFRGHYGYTF.